A single sample is the source of the 10 T cell receptor beta chains below, sequenced in a study of T cells in Graves' hyperthyroidism and ophthalmopathy. TCR beta CDR3 region amplification was performed from RNA transcripts. An initial round of RT-PCR targeting the TCR CDR3 relied on the HTBI primer set. TCRdb used MiXCR to reprocess the multiplex PCR reads, holding one entry per CDR3 protein. Among about 600,000 distinct CDR3 sequences listed, over 12% were seen once. The sequencing sample was made of blood. These receptors came from a woman aged 18-29 years with Graves' ophthalmopathy.

This clonotype appeared many times. This chain links TRBV3-1 with TRBJ1-2; D gene ambiguous. Per the germline V gene, CDR1 is LGHDT and CDR2 is YNNKEL (reference sequence). The V end lost 0 bases, the J end lost 8 bases, and 10 bases lay between the germline ends. The CDR3 is 13 amino acids. The CDR3 DNA sequence: TGTGCCAGCAGCCAAGAGCCCGCCGGGGGCTACACCTTC. Amino acid sequence: CASSQEPAGGYTF.

Notes on this clonotype: Relative to the germline gene, one junction end is altered; a read error may explain this. The CDR3 sequence: CASSLAGGNTGELSF. In DNA, the CDR3 is TGTGCCAGCAGCTTAGCTGGGGGTAACACCGGGGAGCTGTCTTTT. The chain employs TRBV7-8 and TRBJ2-2, with D possibly being TRBD1 or TRBD2 (5 bases each). The germline V gene has CDR1 SGHVS and CDR2 FQNEAQ. There are 15 residues in the CDR3.

This clonotype was detected many times. This rearrangement joins TRBV4-1 to TRBJ1-5; D perhaps matches TRBD1 (6 bases). Between the trimmed V and J ends, which lost 3 bases and 5 bases, there was a span of 17 bases. Germline CDR1 is MGHRA and CDR2 is YSYEKL. The CDR3 totals 16 residues. Here the CDR3 DNA reads TGCGCCAGCAGCCATCCTACCGGGACACGCGATCAGCCCCAGCATTTT. Translated, it gives CASSHPTGTRDQPQHF.

In its sample, this clonotype was seen many times. V and J are TRBV7-2 and TRBJ1-4, with a tentative D call TRBD1 (5 bases). With 4 bases removed from V and 5 bases from J, the gap between germline ends came to 14 bases. CDR3 size: 15 residues. Germline V lookup: CDR1 SGHTA, CDR2 FQGNSA. CDR3 sequence: CASSWGTGGNEKLFF. As DNA, the CDR3 is TGTGCCAGCAGCTGGGGGACGGGAGGAAATGAAAAACTGTTTTTT.

This clonotype was counted between two and nine times. The chain uses TRBV18 and TRBJ1-2; D might be TRBD1 (5 bases). This CDR3 region has 16 residues. Germline values: CDR1 KGHSH, CDR2 LQKENI. V was trimmed by 4 bases and J by 0 bases, leaving 15 bases between them. The CDR3 nucleotides are TGTGCCAGCTCACAAATGAGCCGGGGCTCTAACTATGGCTACACCTTC. As protein: CASSQMSRGSNYGYTF.

This clonotype was detected many times. J is TRBJ2-5 and V is TRBV6-5, with D perhaps given as TRBD1 or TRBD2 (5 bases each). V lost 2 bases and J lost 5, with 12 bases in between. The CDR3 is 14 amino acids. The germline gives CDR1 MNHEY, CDR2 SVGAGI. The CDR3 sequence is CASSYGSEGETQYF. The CDR3 DNA reads as TGTGCCAGCAGTTACGGGTCCGAGGGGGAGACCCAGTACTTC.

This rearrangement joins TRBV12-3 or TRBV12-4 to TRBJ2-5; tentative D call: TRBD1 (6 bases). This CDR3 contains 16 residues. V lost 3 bases to trimming and J lost 5 bases, with 19 bases between them. The CDR3 nucleotides read TGTGCCAGCAGTTTCAAGGGGGTAGGGCCCCAGGAGACCCAGTACTTC. As protein: CASSFKGVGPQETQYF.

There are a few counts of this clonotype. This sequence joins TRBV27 and TRBJ1-4; D call uncertain. CDR1 MNHEY and CDR2 SMNVEV come from the germline V gene (reference sequence). Trimming left V 3 bases short and J 7 bases short, with 9 bases between. This CDR3 has 13 residues. This CDR3 is CASSFERGEKLFF. The CDR3 bases are TGTGCCAGCAGTTTTGAGCGGGGTGAAAAACTGTTTTTT.

The rearrangement links TRBV5-1 to TRBJ2-7; possible D gene TRBD1, 6 bases. The CDR3 loop spans 14 amino acids. Trimming took off 1 base at V and 2 bases at J, with 10 bases between the two ends. Germline values: CDR1 SGHRS, CDR2 YFSETQ. The CDR3 reads CASSLFRGPYEQYF. The DNA of the CDR3 is TGCGCCAGCAGCTTGTTCAGGGGCCCCTACGAGCAGTACTTC.

The J gene is TRBJ2-3, the V gene TRBV4-1; D remains ambiguous. The V gene lost 0 bases and the J gene lost 0 bases, with 13 bases spanning the gap. The CDR3 runs to 17 residues. Per germline, CDR1 MGHRA and CDR2 YSYEKL. CDR3 DNA sequence: TGCGCCAGCAGCCAAGATCAAGTCGCCTCTAGCACAGATACGCAGTATTTT. As protein: CASSQDQVASSTDTQYF.